This T cell receptor (beta chain) was observed in a study of blood T cell repertoires in COVID-19. Study-wide context: Acute and convalescent COVID-19 specimens originated in the United States, Italy and Spain. The analysed material was cDNA or gDNA that came from T cells, B-cell-depleted T cells, or PBMCs.

Germline assignment: CDR1 SGHRS and CDR2 YFSETQ. Losses at the gene ends were 4 bases for V and 3 bases for J; bases not matched to a gene: 3. The CDR3 runs to 13 residues. Authors' processing steps: Amplification of reference gene primers provided the estimated nucleated cell counts. Assay: immunoSEQ multiplex PCR; the TCRdb copy retains only in-frame clones and omits some. For V, J and clone size, that table is used; D and trimming come from the DNA. This sample has 140,000 or so clones, with roughly nine tenths found just once. The sample comprised peripheral blood. The chain is built from TRBV5-1 and TRBJ2-5, with 7 bases identical to TRBD1. The TCR comes from a human donor with COVID-19, enrolled during active disease. The donor label of this sample is uncertain. CDR3 sequence reads: CASSRGTEETQYF. The CDR3 region has the DNA TGCGCCAGCAGCCGAGGGACAGAAGAGACCCAGTACTTC.